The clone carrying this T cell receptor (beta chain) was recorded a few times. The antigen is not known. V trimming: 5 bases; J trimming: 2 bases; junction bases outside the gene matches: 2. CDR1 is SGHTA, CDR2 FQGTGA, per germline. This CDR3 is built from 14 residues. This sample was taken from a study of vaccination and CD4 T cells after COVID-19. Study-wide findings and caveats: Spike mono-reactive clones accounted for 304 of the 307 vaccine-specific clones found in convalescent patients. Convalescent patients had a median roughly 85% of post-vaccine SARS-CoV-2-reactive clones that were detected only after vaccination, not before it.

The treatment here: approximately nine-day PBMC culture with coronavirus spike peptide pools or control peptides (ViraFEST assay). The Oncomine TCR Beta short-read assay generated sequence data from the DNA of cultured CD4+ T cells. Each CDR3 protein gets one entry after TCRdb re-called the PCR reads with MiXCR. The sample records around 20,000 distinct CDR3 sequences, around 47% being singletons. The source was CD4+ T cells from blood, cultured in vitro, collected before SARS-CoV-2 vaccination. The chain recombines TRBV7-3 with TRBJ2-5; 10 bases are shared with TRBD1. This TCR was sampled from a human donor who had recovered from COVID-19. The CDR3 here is CASSRTGGQETQYF. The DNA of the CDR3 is TGTGCCAGCAGCCGGACAGGGGGGCAAGAGACCCAGTACTTC.